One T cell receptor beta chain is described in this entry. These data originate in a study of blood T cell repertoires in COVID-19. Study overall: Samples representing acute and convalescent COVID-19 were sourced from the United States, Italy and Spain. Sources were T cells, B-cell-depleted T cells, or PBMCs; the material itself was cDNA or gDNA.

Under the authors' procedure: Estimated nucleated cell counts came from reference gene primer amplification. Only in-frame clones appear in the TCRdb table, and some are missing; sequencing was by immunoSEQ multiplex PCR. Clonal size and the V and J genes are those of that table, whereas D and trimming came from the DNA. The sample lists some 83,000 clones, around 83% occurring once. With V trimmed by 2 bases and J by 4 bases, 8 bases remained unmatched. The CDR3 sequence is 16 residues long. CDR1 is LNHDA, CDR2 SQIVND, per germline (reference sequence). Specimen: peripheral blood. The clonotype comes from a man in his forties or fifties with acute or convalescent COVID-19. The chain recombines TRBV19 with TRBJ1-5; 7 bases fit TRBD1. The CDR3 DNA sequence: TGTGCCAGTAGTATACAGGGGGGCGGGTCGAATCAGCCCCAGCATTTT. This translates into CASSIQGGGSNQPQHF. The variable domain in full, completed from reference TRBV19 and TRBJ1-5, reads DGGITQSPKYLFRKEGQNVTLSCEQNLNHDAMYWYRQDPGQGLRLIYYSQIVNDFQKGDIAEGYSVSREKKESFPLTVTSAQKNPTAFYLCASSIQGGGSNQPQHFGDGTRLSIL.